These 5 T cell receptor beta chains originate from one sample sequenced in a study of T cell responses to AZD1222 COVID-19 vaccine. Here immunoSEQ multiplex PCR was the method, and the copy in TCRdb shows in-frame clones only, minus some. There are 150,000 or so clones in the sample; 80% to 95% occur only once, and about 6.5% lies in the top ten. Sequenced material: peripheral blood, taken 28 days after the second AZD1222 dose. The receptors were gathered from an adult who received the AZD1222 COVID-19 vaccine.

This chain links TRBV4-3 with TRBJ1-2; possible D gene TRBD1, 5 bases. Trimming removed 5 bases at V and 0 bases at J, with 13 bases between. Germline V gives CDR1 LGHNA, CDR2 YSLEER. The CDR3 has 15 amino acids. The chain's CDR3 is CASSTGLISNYGYTF. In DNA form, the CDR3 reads TGCGCCAGCAGCACGGGACTGATATCTAACTATGGCTACACCTTC.

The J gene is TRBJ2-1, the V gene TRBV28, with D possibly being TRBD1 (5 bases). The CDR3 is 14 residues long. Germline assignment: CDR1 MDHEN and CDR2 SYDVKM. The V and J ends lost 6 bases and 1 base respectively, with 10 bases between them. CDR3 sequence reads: CASSQRTSYNEQFF. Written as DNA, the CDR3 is TGTGCCAGCAGCCAAAGGACATCCTACAATGAGCAGTTCTTC.

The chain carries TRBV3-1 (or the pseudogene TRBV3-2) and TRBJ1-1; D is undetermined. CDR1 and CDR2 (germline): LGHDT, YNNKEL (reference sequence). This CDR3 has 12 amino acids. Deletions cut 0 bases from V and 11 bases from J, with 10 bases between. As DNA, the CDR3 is TGTGCCAGCAGCCAAGAGTCAGCTGGCGCTTTCTTT. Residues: CASSQESAGAFF.

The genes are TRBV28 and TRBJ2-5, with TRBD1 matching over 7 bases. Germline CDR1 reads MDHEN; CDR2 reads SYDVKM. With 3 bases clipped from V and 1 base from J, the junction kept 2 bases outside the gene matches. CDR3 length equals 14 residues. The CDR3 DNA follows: TGTGCCAGCAGTTTCGCAGGGGGCCAAGAGACCCAGTACTTC. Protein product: CASSFAGGQETQYF.

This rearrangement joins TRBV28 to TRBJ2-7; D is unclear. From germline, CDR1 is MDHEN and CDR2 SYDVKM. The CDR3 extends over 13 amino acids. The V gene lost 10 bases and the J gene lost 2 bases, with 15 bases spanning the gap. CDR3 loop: CATAPKGTYEQYF. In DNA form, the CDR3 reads TGTGCCACCGCCCCCAAGGGCACCTACGAGCAGTACTTC.